This TCR beta chain originates from a study of Graves' ophthalmopathy and Graves' hyperthyroidism. For repertoire sequencing, the TCR beta CDR3 regions were amplified from RNA transcripts. In the first round, RT-PCR was carried out with HTBI primers, and a multiplex PCR formed the second round. Each CDR3 protein is one row after TCRdb ran MiXCR on the multiplex PCR reads. Among a few hundred thousand distinct CDR3 sequences, approximately 37% were seen once, and the ten largest hold approximately 4.1%. V was shortened by 4 bases and J by 2 bases, with 6 bases between the two germline ends. Germline V gene sequence: CDR1 SQVTM, CDR2 ANQGSEA. The CDR3 spans 12 residues. Serum thyroxine and TRAb, along with clinical symptoms, thyroid ultrasound and orbital computed tomography, were what diagnosis relied on. In this sample, this clonotype turned up many times.

The sequenced sample was peripheral blood or thyroid tissue (not recorded which). The rearrangement uses TRBV29-1 and TRBJ1-3, with D uncertain. The TCR was taken from an adult man with Graves' hyperthyroidism. In nucleotides, the CDR3 is TGCAGCGTTGTAAGGCCTGGAAACACCATATATTTT. Its translation is CSVVRPGNTIYF.